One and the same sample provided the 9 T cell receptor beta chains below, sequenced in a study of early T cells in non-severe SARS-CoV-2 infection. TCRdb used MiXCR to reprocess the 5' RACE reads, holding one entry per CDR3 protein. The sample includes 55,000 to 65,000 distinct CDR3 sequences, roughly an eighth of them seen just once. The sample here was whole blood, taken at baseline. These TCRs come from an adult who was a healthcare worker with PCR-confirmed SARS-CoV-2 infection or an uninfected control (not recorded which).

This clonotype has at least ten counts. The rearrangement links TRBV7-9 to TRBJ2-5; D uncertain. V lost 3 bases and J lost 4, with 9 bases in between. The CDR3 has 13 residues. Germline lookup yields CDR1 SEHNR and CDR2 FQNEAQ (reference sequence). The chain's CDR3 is CASSLAGLETQYF. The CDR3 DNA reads TGTGCCAGCAGCTTGGCCGGCTTAGAGACCCAGTACTTC.

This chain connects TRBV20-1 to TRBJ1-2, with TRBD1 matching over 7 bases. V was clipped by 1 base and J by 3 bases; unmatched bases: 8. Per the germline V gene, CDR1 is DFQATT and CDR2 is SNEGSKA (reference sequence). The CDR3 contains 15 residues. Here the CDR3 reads CSARALGQGDYGYTF. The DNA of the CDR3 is TGCAGTGCTAGAGCCCTCGGGCAGGGGGACTATGGCTACACCTTC.

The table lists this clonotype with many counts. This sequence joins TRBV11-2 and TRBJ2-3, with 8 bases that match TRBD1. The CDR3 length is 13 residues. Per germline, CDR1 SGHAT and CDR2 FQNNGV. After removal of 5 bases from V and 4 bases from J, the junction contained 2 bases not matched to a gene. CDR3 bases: TGTGCCAGCAGCACAGGGGGGTCAGATACGCAGTATTTT. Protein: CASSTGGSDTQYF.

CDR3 in DNA: TGTGCCAGCAGTTACAGGGTCCTAGCGACGACTTACGAGCAGTACTTC. It is translated as CASSYRVLATTYEQYF. The V gene is TRBV6-6, the J gene TRBJ2-7, with a tentative D call TRBD2 (6 bases). CDR1 is MNHNY, CDR2 SVGAGI, per germline (reference sequence). V lost 2 bases and J lost 4, with 18 bases in between. The length of the CDR3 is 16 residues.

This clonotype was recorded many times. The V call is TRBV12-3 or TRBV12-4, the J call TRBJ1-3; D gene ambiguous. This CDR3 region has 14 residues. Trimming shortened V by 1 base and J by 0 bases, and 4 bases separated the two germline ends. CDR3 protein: CASSLGGSGNTIYF. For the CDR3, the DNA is TGTGCCAGCAGTTTAGGAGGCTCTGGAAACACCATATATTTT.

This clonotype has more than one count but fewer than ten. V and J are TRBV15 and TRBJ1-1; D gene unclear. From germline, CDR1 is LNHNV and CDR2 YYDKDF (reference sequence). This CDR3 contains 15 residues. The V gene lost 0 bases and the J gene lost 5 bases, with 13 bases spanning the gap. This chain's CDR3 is CATSRERGWGTEAFF. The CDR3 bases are TGTGCCACCAGCAGAGAAAGAGGCTGGGGTACTGAAGCTTTCTTT. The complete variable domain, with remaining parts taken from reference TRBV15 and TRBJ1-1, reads DAMVIQNPRYQVTQFGKPVTLSCSQTLNHNVMYWYQQKSSQAPKLLFHYYDKDFNNEADTPDNFQSRRPNTSFCFLDIRSPGLGDTAMYLCATSRERGWGTEAFFGQGTRLTVV.

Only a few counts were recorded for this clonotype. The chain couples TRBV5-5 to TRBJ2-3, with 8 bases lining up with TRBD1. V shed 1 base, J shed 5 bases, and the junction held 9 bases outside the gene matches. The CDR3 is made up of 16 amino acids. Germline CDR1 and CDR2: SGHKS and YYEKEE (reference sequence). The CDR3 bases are TGTGCCAGCAGCTTGAGTATGGACAGGGTGCAAGATACGCAGTATTTT. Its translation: CASSLSMDRVQDTQYF.

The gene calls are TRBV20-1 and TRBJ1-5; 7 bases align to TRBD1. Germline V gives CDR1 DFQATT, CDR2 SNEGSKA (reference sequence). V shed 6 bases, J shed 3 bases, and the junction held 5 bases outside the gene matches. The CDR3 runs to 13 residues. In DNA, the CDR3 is TGCAGTGCCGGGACAGCTCCCAATCAGCCCCAGCATTTT. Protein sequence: CSAGTAPNQPQHF.

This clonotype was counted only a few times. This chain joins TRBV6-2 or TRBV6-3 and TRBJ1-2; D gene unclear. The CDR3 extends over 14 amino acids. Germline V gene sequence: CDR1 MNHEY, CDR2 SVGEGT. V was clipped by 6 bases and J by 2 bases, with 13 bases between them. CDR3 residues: CASRHLQANYGYTF. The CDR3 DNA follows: TGTGCCAGCAGACACCTGCAGGCCAACTATGGCTACACCTTC.